A selection of T cell receptor beta chains follows, all from one sample in a study of blood T cell repertoires in COVID-19. Some clones are missing from TCRdb's copy, which holds only in-frame ones; the method was immunoSEQ multiplex PCR. The data contain 200,000 to 250,000 clones, just over 85% of them seen just once; the ten biggest clones take up 5% to 6.5%. Source material: peripheral blood. The receptors here all came from a man older than 75 with acute or convalescent COVID-19. Both conserved end residues are part of each CDR3. Fields, in order: J gene, D gene, V gene, CDR3 protein. The D gene is left open where the match is weak.

>TRBJ2-3|NA|TRBV11-3
CASSLDRSREDTQYF
>TRBJ1-2|TRBD1|TRBV2
CASSVGTGAPIYGYTF
>TRBJ1-5|NA|TRBV4-2
CASSQGQSNQPQHF
>TRBJ1-4|TRBD1|TRBV10-3
CAISPGTGEEKLFF
>TRBJ2-1|TRBD1|TRBV9
CASSVGDRDEQFF
>TRBJ2-2|TRBD2|TRBV10-1
CAIWTRGHRGLFF
>TRBJ1-2|NA|TRBV21-1
CASSKDYPEGGYTF
>TRBJ2-2|TRBD1|TRBV2
CASRGQYTGELFF
>TRBJ2-2|TRBD1|TRBV6-6
CASSQHGQGGTGELFF
>TRBJ2-7|NA|TRBV7-6
CASSLPGAPYEQYF
>TRBJ1-2|NA|TRBV12-3/TRBV12-4
CASSLGLNYGYTF
>TRBJ2-2|TRBD2|TRBV28
CASSFGTSGVPGELFF
>TRBJ1-4|NA|TRBV9
CASSVEGGTIPGEKLFF
>TRBJ2-1|NA|TRBV7-2
CASSIRTTSYNEQFF
>TRBJ1-2|NA|TRBV27
CASSYDGVGYREYTF
>TRBJ2-2|NA|TRBV5-1
CASSLGHGRAGELFF
>TRBJ2-1|TRBD2|TRBV5-1
CASSPVGGINEQFF
>TRBJ1-3|NA|TRBV25-1
CASSLQGSSGNTIYF
>TRBJ2-1|NA|TRBV27
CASSLSDGPYNEQFF
>TRBJ1-5|TRBD1|TRBV24-1
CATSGGTGGFQPQHF
>TRBJ2-3|NA|TRBV7-3
CASSLGGTTTDTQYF
>TRBJ1-6|TRBD1|TRBV27
CASSLDRVNSPLHF
>TRBJ1-5|NA|TRBV28
CASSFRYSNQPQHF
>TRBJ2-3|NA|TRBV7-9
CASSLGGLGADTQYF
>TRBJ2-1|TRBD2|TRBV5-5
CASSLGAGSYNEQFF
>TRBJ2-1|NA|TRBV12-3/TRBV12-4
CASLSSGRSEQFF
>TRBJ2-1|NA|TRBV4-2
CASSQGQFYNEQFF
>TRBJ1-2|NA|TRBV10-3
CAISESGQLYGYTF
>TRBJ1-5|NA|TRBV18
CASTGGAFSQPQHF
>TRBJ2-1|NA|TRBV5-5
CASSSGESSYNEQFF
>TRBJ2-1|NA|TRBV11-3
CASSSPPGNEQFF
>TRBJ2-3|NA|TRBV7-8
CASSLERWRSTDTQYF
>TRBJ2-7|TRBD2|TRBV13
CASSSRAGLSYEQYF
>TRBJ2-1|TRBD2|TRBV11-2
CASSLGTSGMEQFF
>TRBJ2-3|NA|TRBV6-6
CASNGMGTDTQYF
>TRBJ1-5|TRBD1|TRBV19
CASSADRARNQPQHF
>TRBJ2-7|NA|TRBV11-2
CASSRMVRSEQYF
>TRBJ1-6|TRBD1|TRBV6-5
CASSYSRQGEYSPLHF
>TRBJ2-3|NA|TRBV24-1
CATAGSTDTQYF
>TRBJ1-2|NA|TRBV7-9
CASSPRNGYYGYTF
>TRBJ2-7|NA|TRBV7-3
CASSFGPGSYEQYF
>TRBJ2-2|NA|TRBV25-1
CASSEWGRGDTGELFF
>TRBJ2-1|TRBD1|TRBV3-1/TRBV3-2
CASRGQGNDEQFF
>TRBJ1-2|TRBD1|TRBV6-5
CASSSSGTGGGYTF
>TRBJ2-5|TRBD2|TRBV11-2
CASSLVGAAGGRETQYF
>TRBJ2-1|TRBD2|TRBV7-3
CASSPKGLAGNEQFF
>TRBJ1-5|TRBD1|TRBV6-2/TRBV6-3
CASGQGQGAYQPQHF
>TRBJ1-3|NA|TRBV7-8
CASSSQGTGNTIYF
>TRBJ2-7|TRBD2|TRBV28
CASSPSGRASYF
>TRBJ1-5|NA|TRBV6-2/TRBV6-3
CASSYEGPQHF
>TRBJ2-3|NA|TRBV7-3
CASSSQRTDTQYF